A single sample gave rise to the 9 T cell receptor beta chains below, sequenced in a study of blood T cell repertoires in COVID-19. Using immunoSEQ multiplex PCR, the repertoire was profiled, and TCRdb retains in-frame clones only, with some absent. The sample lists about 70,000 clones; roughly 86% were seen once. Sequenced sample: peripheral blood. The receptors shown here come from a woman aged 60-75 years with acute or convalescent COVID-19.

The CDR3 bases are TGTGCCAGCAGCACTCGGACAGGGAGATCGCGGACTAATGAAAAACTGTTTTTT. Its protein product is CASSTRTGRSRTNEKLFF. V usage is TRBV7-6 and J usage is TRBJ1-4; 8 nucleotides line up with TRBD1. The CDR3 spans 18 residues. CDR1 is SGHVS and CDR2 is FNYEAQ in the germline V gene. Unmatched junction bases numbered 13, after V lost 5 bases and J lost 2 bases.

CDR3 DNA: TGCGCCAGCAGCTTGGATTCCGGGTTCTACGAGCAGTACTTC. Its translation is CASSLDSGFYEQYF. V gene TRBV5-1 combines with J gene TRBJ2-7, with D uncertain. Germline V gene lookup returns CDR1 SGHRS and CDR2 YFSETQ. The CDR3 is made up of 14 amino acids. The V gene lost 0 bases and the J gene lost 3 bases, with 10 bases spanning the gap.

The chain joins TRBV15 to TRBJ1-5, with TRBD1 identical over 9 bases. The CDR3 totals 17 residues. Trimming cost V 0 bases and J 5 bases; bases outside gene matches: 8. Germline CDR1 reads LNHNV; CDR2 reads YYDKDF (reference sequence). CDR3 DNA: TGTGCCACCAGCAGAGATCGCGGGACAGGGATTTATCAGCCCCAGCATTTT. It yields the protein CATSRDRGTGIYQPQHF.

Here the CDR3 DNA reads TGTGCCAGCAGGACCCGGACAGGGCAGGACACCTTC. This codes for CASRTRTGQDTF. The chain recombines TRBV12-3 or TRBV12-4 with TRBJ1-2; 8 bases agree with TRBD1. The CDR3 runs to 12 residues. V shed 6 bases, J shed 12 bases, and the junction held 9 bases outside the gene matches.

The gene calls are TRBV6-5 and TRBJ1-2; D ambiguous. The CDR3 is 13 residues long. CDR1 and CDR2 (germline): MNHEY, SVGAGI. V was shortened by 5 bases and J by 2 bases, with 9 bases between the two germline ends. The CDR3 DNA is TGTGCCAGCAGTCGAACACCAAACTATGGCTACACCTTC. Amino acids: CASSRTPNYGYTF.

V usage is TRBV11-3 and J usage is TRBJ2-3; tentative D call: TRBD1 (5 bases). The CDR3 runs 14 residues. Germline V CDR1 and CDR2: SGHNT, YENEEA. Trimming left V 2 bases short and J 4 bases short, with 10 bases between. CDR3 bases: TGTGCCAGCAGCTTAAGCCCCAGGGCAGATACGCAGTATTTT. Its protein is CASSLSPRADTQYF.

V usage is TRBV6-5 and J usage is TRBJ1-5, with D perhaps TRBD1 (6 bases). Germline values: CDR1 MNHEY, CDR2 SVGAGI. This CDR3 is 13 amino acids long. V was shortened by 2 bases and J by 7 bases, with 9 bases between the two germline ends. DNA for the CDR3: TGTGCCAGCAGTTACGGTCAGGGGCAGCCCCAGCATTTT. It specifies CASSYGQGQPQHF.

This sequence joins TRBV13 and TRBJ2-5, with 11 positions matching TRBD2. The CDR3 length is 16 residues. The ends lost 3 bases at V and 6 bases at J; junction bases unmatched: 9. The V gene's germline CDR1 is PRHDT and CDR2 FYEKMQ (reference sequence). The chain's CDR3 is CASSLGLAAGLKTQYF. Here the CDR3 DNA reads TGTGCCAGCAGCTTGGGACTAGCGGCAGGTTTGAAGACCCAGTACTTC.

This chain links TRBV10-3 with TRBJ2-3, with 8 bases that match TRBD2. V shed 3 bases, J shed 2 bases, and the junction held 4 bases outside the gene matches. There are 15 residues in the CDR3. Germline V lookup: CDR1 ENHRY, CDR2 SYGVKD. DNA of the CDR3: TGTGCCATCAGTGACGGGGGGGGCCCCACAGATACGCAGTATTTT. Translating it yields CAISDGGGPTDTQYF.